The source of this T cell receptor (beta chain) is a study of OX40 agonist ivuxolimab in advanced cancers. General observations from the study: The expanded peripheral T cells' antigen specificity was not determined.

A remark on this clone: The antigen is undetermined.

Germline V CDR1 and CDR2: MGHRA, YSYEKL. V was clipped by 0 bases and J by 2 bases, with 8 bases between them. The CDR3 spans 15 residues. Sequenced by immunoSEQ multiplex PCR; TCRdb stores in-frame clones only, minus some. Among approximately 30,000 clones listed, 84% were seen once. The sequence was collected from an adult with an advanced solid tumor such as melanoma, head and neck, liver or kidney cancer. The sample in question was CD4+ or CD8+ T cells sorted from blood, obtained in a trial of the OX40 agonist ivuxolimab. The chain combines TRBV4-1 with TRBJ1-3, with D unclear. CDR3 in amino acids: CASSQDLGAGNTIYF. The CDR3 DNA follows: TGCGCCAGCAGCCAAGATCTTGGGGCTGGAAACACCATATATTTT.